This T cell receptor (beta chain) was found in a study of OX40 agonist ivuxolimab in advanced cancers. Turning to the study itself: Clinicians treated patients with ivuxolimab, an agonistic anti-OX40 (CD134) antibody. Having had anti-PD-1, anti-PD-L1 or anti-CTLA-4 therapy before was allowed, and around 44% had some. General observations from the study: CD8+ T cells showed, on average, more clonal expansion than CD4+ cells.

Germline trimming cut 3 bases from V and 4 bases from J; bases unmatched to any gene: 8. This CDR3 is 16 amino acids long. Germline V lookup: CDR1 MGHRA, CDR2 YSYEKL. TCRdb's table, derived via immunoSEQ multiplex PCR, lists solely in-frame clones and lacks some. Counted here are tens of thousands of clones, roughly 85% occurring once; the ten biggest clones make up about 0.82%. A word on this clone: Its specificity is not known.

The clonotype comes from an adult with an advanced solid tumor such as melanoma, head and neck, liver or kidney cancer. The chain combines TRBV4-1 with TRBJ1-2; 10 nucleotides align to TRBD1. The source was CD4+ or CD8+ T cells sorted from blood, collected in a trial of the OX40 agonist ivuxolimab. Here the CDR3 DNA reads TGCGCCAGCAGCCAGACGACAGGGGGCTCACTCTATGGCTACACCTTC. It specifies CASSQTTGGSLYGYTF.